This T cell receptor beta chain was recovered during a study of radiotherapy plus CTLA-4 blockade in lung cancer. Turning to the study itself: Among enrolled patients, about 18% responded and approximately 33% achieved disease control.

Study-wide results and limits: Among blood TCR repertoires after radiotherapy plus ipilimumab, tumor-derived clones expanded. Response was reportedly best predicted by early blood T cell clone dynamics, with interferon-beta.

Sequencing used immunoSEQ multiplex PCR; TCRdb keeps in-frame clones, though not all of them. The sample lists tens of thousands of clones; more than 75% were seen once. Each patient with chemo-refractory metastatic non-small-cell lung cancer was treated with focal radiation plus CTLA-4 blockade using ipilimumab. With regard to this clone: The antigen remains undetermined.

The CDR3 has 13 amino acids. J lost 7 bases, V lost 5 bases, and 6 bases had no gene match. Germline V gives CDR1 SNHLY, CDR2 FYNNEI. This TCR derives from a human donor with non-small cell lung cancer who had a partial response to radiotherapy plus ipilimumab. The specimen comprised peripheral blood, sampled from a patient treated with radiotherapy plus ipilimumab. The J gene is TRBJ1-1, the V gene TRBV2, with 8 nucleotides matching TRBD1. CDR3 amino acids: CASSSDRGGEAFF. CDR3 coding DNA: TGTGCCAGCAGTTCCGACAGGGGAGGTGAAGCTTTCTTT.